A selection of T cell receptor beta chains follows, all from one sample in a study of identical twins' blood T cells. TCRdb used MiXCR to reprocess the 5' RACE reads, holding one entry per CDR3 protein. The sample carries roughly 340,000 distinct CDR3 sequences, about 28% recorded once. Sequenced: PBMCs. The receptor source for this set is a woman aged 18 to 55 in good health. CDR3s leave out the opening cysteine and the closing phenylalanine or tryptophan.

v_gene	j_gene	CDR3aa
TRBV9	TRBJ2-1	ASSVERTLPHEQF
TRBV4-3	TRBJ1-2	ASSQDLAGSNYGYT
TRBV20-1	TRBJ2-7	SGGQAYEQY
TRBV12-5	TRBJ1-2	ASGLVDRPNYGYT
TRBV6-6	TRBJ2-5	ASWRDLSAETQY
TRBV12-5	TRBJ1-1	ASGLVSRGLGRGTEAF
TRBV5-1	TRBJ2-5	ASSFYTGKEETQY
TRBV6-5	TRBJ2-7	ASSYRVTSGIPYEQY
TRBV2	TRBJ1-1	ASSLNGGPTEAF
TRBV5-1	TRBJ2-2	ASSTSRTGELF
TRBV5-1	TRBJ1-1	ASSFQTGPSEAF
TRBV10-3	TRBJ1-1	AINRQGSNTEAF
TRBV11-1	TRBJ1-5	ASSLLPHGQPQH
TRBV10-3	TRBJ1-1	AISEWTEAF
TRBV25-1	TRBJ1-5	ASSEGGVINQPQH